The entry that follows covers one T cell receptor (beta chain) sequence. Its antigen is unknown. No qualities accompany the bases; no much larger clone lies one base away. The immunoSEQ Assay, a bias-controlled multiplex PCR, was used to amplify TCRbeta CDR3 regions from genomic DNA. In the original analysis: Nucleated cell counts per sample were estimated from amplification of reference gene primers within the assay. To quantify the absolute abundance of each unique TCRbeta CDR3 rearrangement, sequence reads were collapsed and filtered. For each sample, productive Simpson clonality was calculated as the square root of Simpson's diversity index across productive rearrangements. This is the immuneACCESS table as TCRdb keeps it, with only in-frame sequences that have V and J called. A part of the clones is gone; compared with another copy, unresolved V genes explain less than half, and the rest is unexplained. V and J calls and clone size are copied from that table; D and trimming were computed from the DNA. In all, the sample holds 85,000 to 90,000 clones, and about 84% of those were seen once. The biggest ten clones account for roughly 27% of the sample.

In the germline V gene, CDR1 corresponds to MNHEY and CDR2 to SVGEGT. Counted from cysteine to phenylalanine, this CDR3 has 19 amino acids. The entry retains the CDR3 DNA only, 57 bases that are in frame from base 1. V is cut back by 2 bases and J by 3 bases, with 10 bases in the junction unmatched. The sample comes from a study of blood T cell repertoires in COVID-19 (dated by TCRdb to the early 2020s). About the study as a whole: The collaborator samples originated in the United States, Italy and Spain and spanned the acute and convalescent phases of COVID-19. Sample metadata almost always included a de-identified subject ID, COVID-19 status, age in years and sex. The material from the prospective study consisted of cDNA or gDNA derived from T cells, B-cell-depleted T cells, or PBMCs. Samples came from the ongoing ImmuneRACE study (first 160 participants) plus 1,254 subjects from 6 global collaborators. The repertoires were made available in a free public database intended to serve as a resource for research on the immune response to SARS-CoV-2. Deeply sampled blood TCRbeta repertoires from subjects exposed to, actively infected with, or recovered from COVID-19 were included in the dataset. Where available, HLA class I and class II types were taken from metadata supplied by the sample provider and were not determined by assay-based typing.

The collaborating institutions used their own protocols to collect whole blood in K2EDTA tubes. For TCRbeta analysis, collaborators shipped samples in one of three forms: frozen whole blood, isolated PBMCs, or DNA extracted from either of those sample types. Study-wide conclusions, independent of this receptor: The amount of clinical and demographic metadata varied by source and participant and was provided uncurated.

The chain links TRBV6-2 or TRBV6-3 with TRBJ2-2; TRBD1 agrees with 12 junctional bases. Sequencing was done on a sample of peripheral blood. The sequence came from a human donor in a cohort sampled during active COVID-19. The CDR3 protein sequence reads: CASSYLRDRGLRDTGELFF. The DNA reads as follows: TGTGCCAGCAGTTACCTCCGGGACAGGGGGCTTCGGGACACCGGGGAGCTGTTTTTT.